A single sample is the source of the 7 T cell receptor beta chains below, sequenced in a study of vaccination and CD4 T cells after COVID-19. For these receptors, no antigen is known. The Oncomine TCR Beta short-read assay sequenced DNA from cultured CD4+ T cells. Once CD4+ T cells had been cultured, genomic DNA was extracted from them. TCRdb re-analysed the PCR reads in MiXCR, keeping a single row per CDR3 protein. In the table there are some 9,700 distinct CDR3 sequences, around a third of which are singletons. Indicated treatment: roughly ten-day PBMC culture with coronavirus spike peptide pools or control peptides (ViraFEST assay). The unexposed donor's CD4+ T cells were collected before the COVID-19 pandemic (2011-2018). Sequenced: CD4+ T cells from blood, cultured in vitro. These receptor sequences come from a human donor in good health.

This clonotype was detected only a few times. CDR3 loop: CASSLGPRNQPQHF. DNA of the CDR3: TGTGCCAGCAGCTTAGGGCCGAGAAATCAGCCCCAGCATTTT. The V call is TRBV7-9, the J call TRBJ1-5; D is ambiguous. CDR1 is SEHNR and CDR2 is FQNEAQ in the germline V gene (reference sequence). The CDR3 has 14 residues. The V gene lost 1 base and the J gene lost 4 bases, with 8 bases spanning the gap.

This clonotype was recorded only once. The CDR3 nucleotides read TGTGCCAGCAGCCAAGTCAGGACAGGGTCCTCCTACGAGCAGTACTTC. As protein: CASSQVRTGSSYEQYF. The chain couples TRBV7-9 to TRBJ2-7; 8 nucleotides match TRBD1. J gave up 0 bases and V 5 bases, and 9 bases lay outside the gene matches. The CDR3 sequence is 16 residues long. CDR1 SEHNR and CDR2 FQNEAQ come from the germline V gene (reference sequence).

The CDR3 spells CSARKRLAGSNTGELFF. The CDR3 nucleotides are TGCAGTGCTAGAAAACGACTAGCGGGATCGAACACCGGGGAGCTGTTTTTT. The J gene is TRBJ2-2, the V gene TRBV20-1, with 11 bases fitting TRBD2. Looked up from germline, CDR1 is DFQATT and CDR2 is SNEGSKA (reference sequence). V lost 2 bases and J lost 0; bases outside the gene matches: 5. This CDR3 spans 17 amino acids.

V is TRBV27 and J is TRBJ1-6, with D possibly TRBD1 on 6 matching bases. The CDR3 consists of 19 residues. Germline V gene data show CDR1 as MNHEY and CDR2 as SMNVEV (reference sequence). Trimming stripped 3 bases from V and 0 bases from J, with 18 bases between. In DNA form, the CDR3 reads TGTGCCAGCAGTTTGTCGGACAGACCCTTTGGCTCCTATAATTCACCCCTCCACTTT. It translates to CASSLSDRPFGSYNSPLHF.

The chain links TRBV4-1 to TRBJ2-7, with 15 bases matching TRBD2. Trimming cost V 4 bases and J 7 bases; bases outside gene matches: 20. CDR3 length equals 20 residues. The V gene's germline CDR1 is MGHRA and CDR2 YSYEKL. CDR3 DNA: TGCGCCAGCAGCCCGCGCGGACTAGCGGGAGGGGGGCTCCGAAGGGGGGAGCAGTACTTC. Translation gives CASSPRGLAGGGLRRGEQYF.

This sequence joins TRBV5-1 and TRBJ2-5; D is unresolved. This CDR3 is built from 12 residues. Per the germline V gene, CDR1 is SGHRS and CDR2 is YFSETQ. Trimming took off 0 bases at V and 5 bases at J, with 5 bases between the two ends. The CDR3 coding sequence is TGCGCCAGCAGCTTGGGGTTGGAGACCCAGTACTTC. It codes for CASSLGLETQYF. The full variable domain, its missing parts supplied by reference TRBV5-1 and TRBJ2-5, is KAGVTQTPRYLIKTRGQQVTLSCSPISGHRSVSWYQQTPGQGLQFLFEYFSETQRNKGNFPGRFSGRQFSNSRSEMNVSTLELGDSALYLCASSLGLETQYFGPGTRLLVL.

This clonotype has only a few counts. The chain uses TRBV12-3 or TRBV12-4 and TRBJ1-2, with D unclear. This CDR3 spans 12 amino acids. V was trimmed by 6 bases and J by 1 base, leaving 6 bases between them. The CDR3, as DNA: TGTGCCAGCAGATCCAATAACTATGGCTACACCTTC. Its protein is CASRSNNYGYTF.